Listed below are T cell receptor beta chains from one sample, sequenced in a study of shared clonotypes between healthy human individuals. Assay: immunoSEQ multiplex PCR; the TCRdb copy retains only in-frame clones and omits some. The table lists over 850,000 clones, around 78% of them singletons. Sequenced sample: memory CD4+ T cells from PBMCs. Receptors were obtained from a man between 18 and 35 years old in good health. Some clones in this sample may be carry-over from other donors' samples. CDR3s include the opening cysteine and the closing phenylalanine or tryptophan. A D gene is named only where the DNA matches it firmly. Size values are once, few and many counts, or a class for expanded clones, and some rows have none.

TRBJ1-5 NA TRBV6-1 NA TGTGCCAGCAGTGTCACAGTGGGCAATCAGCCCCAGCATTTT CASSVTVGNQPQHF
TRBJ2-2 NA TRBV5-1 NA TGCGCCAGCAGCTTGGGGGTAGGGTCCGGCACCGGGGAGCTGTTTTTT CASSLGVGSGTGELFF
TRBJ2-6 few TRBV28 TRBD1 TGTGCCAGCAGAGGACAGGGCTGGGCCAACGTCCTGACTTTC CASRGQGWANVLTF
TRBJ2-1 NA TRBV15 TRBD1 TGTGCCACCAGCAGACCCCGGGACAGTTACAATGAGCAGTTCTTC CATSRPRDSYNEQFF
TRBJ1-1 NA TRBV7-9 NA TGTGCCAGCACCCTCCTCCGGGCGAGTGAAGCTTTCTTT CASTLLRASEAFF
TRBJ2-7 NA TRBV28 NA TGTGCCAGCAGTTTAGGGGTTCGCTCCGAGCAGTACTTC CASSLGVRSEQYF
TRBJ1-3 few TRBV27 NA TGTGCCAGCGCCTCCGGGACCCTAGGAAACACCATATATTTT CASASGTLGNTIYF
TRBJ1-1 NA TRBV7-2 NA TGTGCCAGCAGCCAAGAGGCGGGGGCTTACACTGAAGCTTTCTTT CASSQEAGAYTEAFF
TRBJ2-1 NA TRBV5-1 TRBD2 TGCGCCAGCAGCTTGGACCCGGGAGGGAACAATGAGCAGTTCTTC CASSLDPGGNNEQFF
TRBJ2-2 NA TRBV11-3 NA TGTGCCAGCAGCTCAAGACATCCCGGGGAGCTGTTTTTT CASSSRHPGELFF
TRBJ1-2 NA TRBV5-1 NA TGCGCCAGCAGCTTGGCCTCGACACAGCTTTGGGGCTACACCTTC CASSLASTQLWGYTF
TRBJ2-3 many TRBV6-1 NA TGTGCCAGCAGTGTGGCGGGGGCGACCGATACGCAGTATTTT CASSVAGATDTQYF
TRBJ2-3 NA TRBV5-1 TRBD2 TGCGCCAGCCAAGATCTCGGCGGGAGGGCGGATACGCAGTATTTT CASQDLGGRADTQYF
TRBJ2-2 NA TRBV7-2 TRBD2 TGTGCCAGCAGCTTTTCCGCGGGAGGAAATAGCGGGGAGCTGTTTTTT CASSFSAGGNSGELFF
TRBJ2-1 once TRBV18 TRBD2 TGTGCCAGCTCACCACGTGAGCGGGAGGTTGGGTGGCAGTTCTTC CASSPREREVGWQFF
TRBJ2-5 NA TRBV5-1 NA TGCGCCAGCAGGCCTTACCCGAGGGGAGTGGAGACCCAGTACTTC CASRPYPRGVETQYF
TRBJ1-1 NA TRBV11-1 TRBD1 TGTGCCAGTCGGGAGGGACAGGGCTCTTCTGAAGCTTTCTTT CASREGQGSSEAFF
TRBJ2-5 NA TRBV11-2 NA TGTGCCAGCAGGCTACAAGAGACCCAGTACTTC CASRLQETQYF
TRBJ2-3 NA TRBV5-4 TRBD1 TGTGCCAGCAGCTTGGGCATAACCAGGGGGAACACAGATACGCAGTATTTT CASSLGITRGNTDTQYF
TRBJ1-1 once TRBV30 NA TGTGCCTGGAGTATCGACTCCAGCTTTGAAGCTTTCTTT CAWSIDSSFEAFF
TRBJ1-3 many TRBV7-2 NA TGTGCCAGCAGCTTAGACCGTCACACCATATATTTT CASSLDRHTIYF
TRBJ1-1 NA TRBV28 TRBD1 TGTGCCAGCAGTTCCCCAGGACAGGGCCCCACTGAAGCTTTCTTT CASSSPGQGPTEAFF
TRBJ1-2 NA TRBV4-1 TRBD1 TGCGCCAGCAGCCAAGGATTGACAGGACAGGGTTTTGGCTACACCTTC CASSQGLTGQGFGYTF
TRBJ2-1 NA TRBV28 TRBD2 TGTGCCAGCAGTACCCCTGTACTAGCGGGATACAATGAGCAGTTCTTC CASSTPVLAGYNEQFF
TRBJ1-5 once TRBV7-2 NA TGTGCCAGCAGCTTCACGAGACTTTATAGCAATCAGCCCCAGCATTTT CASSFTRLYSNQPQHF
TRBJ2-1 NA TRBV7-2 NA TGTGCCAGCAGCTTTGGCGGGTGGAATGAGCAGTTCTTC CASSFGGWNEQFF
TRBJ2-7 NA TRBV7-2 TRBD1 TGTGCCAGCAGCCCAGACAGGGTTTTTGGCGAGCAGTACTTC CASSPDRVFGEQYF
TRBJ1-1 NA TRBV5-6 NA TGTGCCAGCAGCTGGGGGGTAGGGGAAGGTTCGAACACTGAAGCTTTCTTT CASSWGVGEGSNTEAFF
TRBJ2-4 NA TRBV7-2 TRBD1 TGTGCCAGCAGCCCAGACAGGGGCCAAAACATTCAGTACTTC CASSPDRGQNIQYF
TRBJ1-5 NA TRBV19 NA TGTGCCAGTAGTATCCCCGGGACCGGGGGTCAGCCCCAGCATTTT CASSIPGTGGQPQHF
TRBJ2-2 NA TRBV29-1 TRBD1 TGCAGCGTCAGCAAGGACAGGGGGACGACCGGGGAGCTGTTTTTT CSVSKDRGTTGELFF
TRBJ2-7 once TRBV28 TRBD2 TGTGCCAGCAACCCCCCGGGACTATCCTACTACGAGCAGTACTTC CASNPPGLSYYEQYF
TRBJ1-1 NA TRBV5-1 TRBD1 TGCGCCAGCACTCCGACAGGGCCGATGAACACTGAAGCTTTCTTT CASTPTGPMNTEAFF
TRBJ1-1 NA TRBV19 NA TGTGCCAGTAGTATAGATCGGACGACTGAAGCTTTCTTT CASSIDRTTEAFF
TRBJ1-1 NA TRBV18 NA TGTGCCAGCTCACCCCCGGGACCGACGAACACTGAAGCTTTCTTT CASSPPGPTNTEAFF
TRBJ2-2 once TRBV19 TRBD1 TGTGCCAGTAGTCAGACAGGGCGAACCACCGGGGAGCTGTTTTTT CASSQTGRTTGELFF
TRBJ2-3 NA TRBV7-3 NA TGTGCCAGCAGCTTTGACTCTAACACAGATACGCAGTATTTT CASSFDSNTDTQYF
TRBJ2-7 NA TRBV5-6 NA TGTGCCAGCAGTTTGGATGTCTATTCCGAGCAGTACTTC CASSLDVYSEQYF
TRBJ2-1 few TRBV29-1 NA TGCAGCTCCCGCGGTGGTAGGGTCTACAATGAGCAGTTCTTC CSSRGGRVYNEQFF
TRBJ2-1 few TRBV5-1 NA TGCGCCAGCAGCTTGGGAGGGGGTTCCTACAATGAGCAGTTCTTC CASSLGGGSYNEQFF
TRBJ2-5 once TRBV11-2 NA TGTGCCAGCAGCTTAGATCTGGGGACCCAGTACTTC CASSLDLGTQYF
TRBJ2-5 NA TRBV2 NA TGTGCCAGCGAGAACACTAGAGGGGTAACCCAGTACTTC CASENTRGVTQYF